This TCR beta chain was obtained from a study of T cells in localized non-small cell lung cancer. Study conclusions and caveats: Exceeding tumor, uninvolved adjacent lung had the highest T cell clonality. Higher blood T cell density went with longer overall survival. Heterogeneity cannot be ruled out, as sequencing used one tumor region only.

Some clones are missing from TCRdb's copy, which holds only in-frame ones; the method was immunoSEQ multiplex PCR. The sample shows roughly 16,000 clones, approximately 90% of them seen only once. CDR1 is SGHNT, CDR2 YYREEE, per germline (reference sequence). J was trimmed by 2 bases and V by 4 bases; bases with no gene match: 8. The CDR3 runs 16 residues. A remark on this clone: Antigen unknown.

This clonotype was obtained from a male donor at least 60 years old with stage II squamous cell lung carcinoma. The specimen comprised peripheral blood, sampled before any cancer treatment. This sequence joins TRBV5-4 and TRBJ2-3, with TRBD2 identical over 9 bases. The DNA of the CDR3 is TGTGCCAGCAGCCCGAGACTAGCGGCGACCACAGATACGCAGTATTTT. The encoded protein is CASSPRLAATTDTQYF.